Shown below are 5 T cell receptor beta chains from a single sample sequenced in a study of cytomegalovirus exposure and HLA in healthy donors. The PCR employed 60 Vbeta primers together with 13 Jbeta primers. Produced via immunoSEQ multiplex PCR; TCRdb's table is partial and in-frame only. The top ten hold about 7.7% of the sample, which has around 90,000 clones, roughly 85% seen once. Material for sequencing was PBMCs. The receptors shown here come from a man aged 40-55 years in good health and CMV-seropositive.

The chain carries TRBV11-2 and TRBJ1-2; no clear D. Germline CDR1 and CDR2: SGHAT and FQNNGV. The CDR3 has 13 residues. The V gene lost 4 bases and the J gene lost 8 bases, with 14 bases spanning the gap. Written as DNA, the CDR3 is TGTGCCAGCAGCTCGGAGGGAGTGGGAGGCTACACCTTC. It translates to CASSSEGVGGYTF.

Written as DNA, the CDR3 is TGTGCCAGCTCACCATTACCGGGACAGGGCGGCAATGAGCAGTTCTTC. Translation gives CASSPLPGQGGNEQFF. The chain links TRBV18 to TRBJ2-1, with TRBD1 matching over 9 bases. Germline CDR1 and CDR2: KGHSH and LQKENI. The CDR3 has 16 amino acids. V was pared by 2 bases and J by 6 bases, with 8 bases of the junction left unmatched.

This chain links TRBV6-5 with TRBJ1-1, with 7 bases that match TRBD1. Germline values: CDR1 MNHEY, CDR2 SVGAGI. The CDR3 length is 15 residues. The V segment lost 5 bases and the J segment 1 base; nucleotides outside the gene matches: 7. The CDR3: CASSPVGTANTEAFF. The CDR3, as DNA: TGTGCCAGCAGTCCAGTCGGGACAGCGAACACTGAAGCTTTCTTT.

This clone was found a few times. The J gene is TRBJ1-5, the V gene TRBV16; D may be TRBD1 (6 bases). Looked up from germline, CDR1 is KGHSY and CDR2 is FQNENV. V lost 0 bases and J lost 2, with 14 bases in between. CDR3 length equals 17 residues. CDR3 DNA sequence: TGTGCCAGCAGCCAATCAAGCGGCGCAGGGGGCAATCAGCCCCAGCATTTT. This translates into CASSQSSGAGGNQPQHF.

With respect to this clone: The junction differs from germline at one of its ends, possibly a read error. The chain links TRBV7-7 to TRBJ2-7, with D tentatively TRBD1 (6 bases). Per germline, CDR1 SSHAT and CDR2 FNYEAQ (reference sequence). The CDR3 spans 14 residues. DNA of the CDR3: TGTGCTAGCAGCCCCCGGACAGCCCCTTACGAGCAGTACTTC. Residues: CASSPRTAPYEQYF.